The rows below give T cell receptor beta chains drawn from one sample of a study of vaccination effects on CD4 cells after COVID-19. No cognate antigen is known for these TCRs. Sequenced by immunoSEQ multiplex PCR; TCRdb stores in-frame clones only, minus some. The sample has tens of thousands of clones, roughly three quarters seen once; the top ten hold approximately 5.8%. The specimen comprised CD4+ T cells from PBMCs cultured with HIV peptides, sampled before COVID-19 vaccination. The origin of the receptors is a human donor who had a prior SARS-CoV-2 infection. Each CDR3 is given without its conserved first and last residue. Part of the rows lack a size; the others show once, few, many or a class for expanded clones.

TRBV27 | few | ASSPRMGSYEQY
TRBV7-2 | NA | ASSLSQAYEQY
TRBV20-1 | NA | SASNGWGSYNEQF
TRBV18 | few | ASSPPGQGGTVYEQY
TRBV25-1 | NA | ASSDPTGFDEKLF
TRBV7-2 | once | ASSASSEQF
TRBV19 | NA | ASSITRDGTYEQY
TRBV18 | NA | ASSRTSGIQETQY
TRBV7-3 | NA | ASSLRAGTEAF
TRBV27 | NA | ASSWDRGQPQH
TRBV7-9 | NA | ASSFHRGRRNQPQH
TRBV7-9 | few | ASSELLRSTDTQY
TRBV7-8 | NA | ASSLLNGGQPQH
TRBV6-6 | NA | ASRPGAGSYEQY
TRBV6-2/TRBV6-3 | NA | ASSDRRRQETQY
TRBV2 | NA | ASLSLAGGQETQY
TRBV27 | NA | ASSWTGGTDTQY
TRBV5-6 | NA | ASSLADTDTQY
TRBV6-2/TRBV6-3 | NA | ASSDFRGETQY
TRBV7-9 | NA | ASTSYGTRYYTDTQY
TRBV30 | NA | AWSEFGGYT
TRBV7-9 | NA | ASRRGAASETQY
TRBV19 | NA | ASSINLSGRYNEQF
TRBV5-5 | NA | ASSLVAVVSGNTIY
TRBV30 | NA | AWSVGLSTDTQY
TRBV24-1 | NA | ATSDPSGDQETQY
TRBV25-1 | NA | ASSETVTDTQY
TRBV15 | NA | ATSRGGEAEETQY
TRBV5-1 | NA | ASSFGTGDEPQH
TRBV9 | NA | ASSVASGGIYEQY
TRBV2 | NA | ASSRRAGQSYNEQF
TRBV6-5 | NA | ASRKAAGHEQF
TRBV9 | NA | ASSTSGYEQY
TRBV9 | NA | ASSAGTGDGSGTEAF
TRBV10-3 | once | AISRLAGGQETQY
TRBV11-3 | NA | ASSSRGGNTEAF
TRBV27 | NA | ASSHRERNTEAF
TRBV6-4 | NA | ASSAVSGANVLT
TRBV24-1 | NA | ATSDLGQENTGELF
TRBV11-2 | NA | ASSLQLAGGWNEQF
TRBV5-6 | once | ASSLILANTGELF
TRBV12-3/TRBV12-4 | NA | ASSFGLNYGYT
TRBV9 | NA | ASSLLGYGYT
TRBV11-2 | NA | ASRRNTGLGTNEKLF
TRBV7-6 | NA | ASSLLVNTEAF